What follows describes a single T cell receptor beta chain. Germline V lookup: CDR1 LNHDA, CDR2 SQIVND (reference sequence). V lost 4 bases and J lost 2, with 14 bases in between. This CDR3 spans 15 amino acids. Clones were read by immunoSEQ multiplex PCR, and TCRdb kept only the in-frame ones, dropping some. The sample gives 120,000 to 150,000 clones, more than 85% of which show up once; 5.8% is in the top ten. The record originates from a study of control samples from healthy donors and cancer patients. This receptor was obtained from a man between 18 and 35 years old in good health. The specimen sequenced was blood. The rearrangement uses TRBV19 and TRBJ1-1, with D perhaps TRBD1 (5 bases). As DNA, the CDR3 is TGTGCCAGTAGTACCCCAGAGGGGCTAAACACTGAAGCTTTCTTT. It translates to CASSTPEGLNTEAFF.